This entry features one TCR beta chain sequence. Its antigen has not been determined. No much larger clone exists at a distance of one base, and base qualities are not known. Looking up the germline V gene (reference sequence) yields CDR1 DFQATT and CDR2 SNEGSKA. The CDR3 sequence holds 16 residues, the cysteine and phenylalanine included. Of all the DNA, just the CDR3 is kept, 48 bases in frame from base 1. The germline V end is reduced by 3 bases and the J end by 3 bases; junction bases left unmatched: 8. The data were taken from a study of T cell responses to AZD1222 COVID-19 vaccine (dated by TCRdb to the early 2020s). Regarding the study in general: TCR sequencing was performed for 230 to 250 trial participants, of whom about 200 were given two doses of AZD1222 and some 26 were given two doses of MenACWY control vaccine. Enrollment into the trials was organized by age into subgroups of 18-55, 56-69 and 70-plus years, and those subgroups contained roughly 140, 27 and 60 TCR-sequenced participants, respectively.

The CDR3 regions of human TCRbeta chains were analyzed by immunosequencing. In the paper's pipeline: Repertoire TCRs were matched against a reference library of SARS-CoV-2-specific TCRs generated with the MIRA antigen-specificity platform. Breadth was defined as the fraction of unique TCRs that were SARS-CoV-2-associated, and depth was defined as the fraction of total T cells that were SARS-CoV-2-associated. Using the MIRA data, each spike-specific TCR was mapped to the spike region that the TCR reacts to and placed in a CD4 or CD8 class. Log10-transformed breadth and depth values were compared by one-way ANOVA with Sidak's multiple comparisons tests. TCRdb re-hosts the immuneACCESS table, in-frame sequences only. Its copies lack some clones; in the studies checked, an unresolved V gene accounts for under half of them, and the cause for the rest is not known. From that table come the V and J calls and clone size; the DNA was used to work out D and trimming. A total of fewer than 150,000 clones appear in this sample, 85% to 90% of them only once. The top ten clonotypes cover 15% to 20% of the sample.

Broad study findings and their caveats: Conclusions about previously exposed vaccinees are limited because only a handful of AZD1222 recipients were SARS-CoV-2 seropositive at baseline. Because no day 14 peak-response samples were available, repertoires were characterized only after the peak T cell response. After two AZD1222 doses, spike-specific TCR breadth and depth were significantly higher than at day 0 and than in MenACWY recipients. In the small 56-69-year group, the increase in depth fell short of significance, most likely because of low power. The vaccine-associated CD4 TCRs covered the entire spike protein, and the dominant responses fell in regions 160-218 and 743-854. Most participants were white British and females outnumbered males, and the authors suggested that clonal diversity may have been underestimated. Reportedly, close to half of the unique spike-specific TCRs recognized epitopes lying outside the regions that are mutated in the B.1.351 and B.1.1.7 variants.

The time point label, read with the paper, signifies: about 28 days (+/-7) after the second vaccine dose. AZD1222 recipients given second doses at about 4 weeks or at about 12 weeks were pooled, since spike-specific TCR depth and breadth were not found to differ between the two schedules. The vaccinee samples were drawn from two UK trials, COV001 and COV002, one of which was a single-blind randomized controlled phase 2/3 trial testing AZD1222 (ChAdOx1 nCoV-19) in healthy adults. Trial participant PBMC samples were collected at day 0 and day 28 after the second dose for TCRbeta chain sequencing. The clonotype was recovered from an adult who received the AZD1222 COVID-19 vaccine. The rearranged chain carries TRBV20-1 and TRBJ2-3, and TRBD2 matches 11 of the central bases. Sequencing used peripheral blood, obtained 28 days after the second AZD1222 dose. The CDR3 amino acid sequence is: CSASALAGAGTDTQYF. The nucleotide sequence is given as TGCAGTGCTAGTGCACTAGCGGGGGCTGGGACAGATACGCAGTATTTT.